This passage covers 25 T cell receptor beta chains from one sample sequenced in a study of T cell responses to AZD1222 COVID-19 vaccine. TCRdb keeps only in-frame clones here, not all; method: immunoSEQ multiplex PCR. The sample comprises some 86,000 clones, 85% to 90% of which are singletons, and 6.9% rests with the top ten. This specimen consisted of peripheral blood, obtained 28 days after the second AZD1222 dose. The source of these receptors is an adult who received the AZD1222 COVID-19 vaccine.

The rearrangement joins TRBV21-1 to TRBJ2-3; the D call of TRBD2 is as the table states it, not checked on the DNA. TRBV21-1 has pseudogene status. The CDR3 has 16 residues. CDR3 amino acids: CASSNSTSGIMDTQYF. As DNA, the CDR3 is TGTGCCAGCAGCAACTCGACTAGCGGGATAATGGATACGCAGTATTTT.

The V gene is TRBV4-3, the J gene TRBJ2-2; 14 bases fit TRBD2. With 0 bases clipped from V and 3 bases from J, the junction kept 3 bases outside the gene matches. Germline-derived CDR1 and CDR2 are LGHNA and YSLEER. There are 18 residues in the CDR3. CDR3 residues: CASSQEPGLAGDTGELFF. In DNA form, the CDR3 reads TGCGCCAGCAGCCAAGAGCCGGGACTAGCGGGAGACACCGGGGAGCTGTTTTTT.

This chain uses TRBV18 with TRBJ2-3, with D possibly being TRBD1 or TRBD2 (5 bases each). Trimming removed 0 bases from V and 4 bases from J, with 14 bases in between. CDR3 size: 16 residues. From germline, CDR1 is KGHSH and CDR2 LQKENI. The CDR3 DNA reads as TGTGCCAGCTCACCACCGGGGGTACCCAGAGCAGATACGCAGTATTTT. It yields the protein CASSPPGVPRADTQYF.

CDR3 residues: CASSLRRDDGYTF. CDR3 DNA: TGTGCCAGCAGCTTACGAAGGGATGATGGCTACACCTTC. V gene TRBV7-9 combines with J gene TRBJ1-2; D remains ambiguous. CDR1 SEHNR and CDR2 FQNEAQ come from the germline V gene (reference sequence). V was clipped by 2 bases and J by 6 bases, with 10 bases between them. The CDR3 spans 13 residues.

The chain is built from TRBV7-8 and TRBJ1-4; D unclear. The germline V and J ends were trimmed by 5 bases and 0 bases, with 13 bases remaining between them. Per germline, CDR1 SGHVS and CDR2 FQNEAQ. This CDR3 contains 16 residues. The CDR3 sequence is CASSPGLLSTNEKLFF. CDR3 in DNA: TGTGCCAGCAGCCCCGGACTGCTTTCAACTAATGAAAAACTGTTTTTT.

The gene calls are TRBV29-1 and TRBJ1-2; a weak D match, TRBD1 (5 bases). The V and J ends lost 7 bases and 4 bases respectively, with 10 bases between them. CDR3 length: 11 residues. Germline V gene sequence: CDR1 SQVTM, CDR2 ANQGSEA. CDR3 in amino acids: CSGWGGYGYTF. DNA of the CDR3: TGCAGCGGTTGGGGCGGCTATGGCTACACCTTC. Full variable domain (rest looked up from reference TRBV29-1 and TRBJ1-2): SAVISQKPSRDICQRGTSLTIQCQVDSQVTMMFWYRQQPGQSLTLIATANQGSEATYESGFVIDKFPISRPNLTFSTLTVSNMSPEDSSIYLCSGWGGYGYTFGSGTRLTVV.

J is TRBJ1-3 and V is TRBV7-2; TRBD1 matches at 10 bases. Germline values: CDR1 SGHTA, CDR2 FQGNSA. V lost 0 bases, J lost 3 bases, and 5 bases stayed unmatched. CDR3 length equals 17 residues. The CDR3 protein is CASSLAPGQGHGNTIYF. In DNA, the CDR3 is TGTGCCAGCAGCTTAGCCCCGGGACAGGGGCATGGAAACACCATATATTTT. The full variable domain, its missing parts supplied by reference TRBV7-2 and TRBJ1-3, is GAGVSQSPSNKVTEKGKDVELRCDPISGHTALYWYRQSLGQGLEFLIYFQGNSAPDKSGLPSDRFSAERTGGSVSTLTIQRTQQEDSAVYLCASSLAPGQGHGNTIYFGEGSWLTVV.

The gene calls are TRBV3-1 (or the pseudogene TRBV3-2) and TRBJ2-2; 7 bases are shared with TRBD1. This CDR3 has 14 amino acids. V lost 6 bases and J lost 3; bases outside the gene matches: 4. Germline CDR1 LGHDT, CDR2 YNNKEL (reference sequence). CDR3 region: CASRRDRDTGELFF. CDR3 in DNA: TGTGCCAGCAGAAGGGACAGAGACACCGGGGAGCTGTTTTTT.

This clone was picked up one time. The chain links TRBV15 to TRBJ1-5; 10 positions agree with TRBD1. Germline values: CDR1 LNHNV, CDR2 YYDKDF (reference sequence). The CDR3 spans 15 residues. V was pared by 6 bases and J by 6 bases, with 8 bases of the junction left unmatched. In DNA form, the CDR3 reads TGTGCCACCAGGGGCGGACAGGGGGTCTCTCAGCCCCAGCATTTT. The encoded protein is CATRGGQGVSQPQHF.

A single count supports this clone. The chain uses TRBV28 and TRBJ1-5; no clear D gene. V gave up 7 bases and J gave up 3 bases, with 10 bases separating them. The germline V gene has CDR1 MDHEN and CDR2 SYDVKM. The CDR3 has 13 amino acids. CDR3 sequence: CASTPITNQPQHF. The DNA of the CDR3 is TGTGCCAGCACTCCCATAACCAATCAGCCCCAGCATTTT.

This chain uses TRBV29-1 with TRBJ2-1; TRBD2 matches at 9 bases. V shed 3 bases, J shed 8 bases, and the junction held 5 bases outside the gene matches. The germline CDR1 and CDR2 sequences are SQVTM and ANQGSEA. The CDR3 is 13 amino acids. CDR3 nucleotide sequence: TGCAGCGTTGAGGGCGGGAGGGCATATGAGCAGTTCTTC. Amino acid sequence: CSVEGGRAYEQFF.

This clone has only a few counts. CDR3 nucleotide sequence: TGTGCCATCAGTGAACAAGACAGGGTCTATCGCCAGCCCCAGCATTTT. Translated, it gives CAISEQDRVYRQPQHF. J is TRBJ1-5 and V is TRBV10-3; 7 nucleotides agree with TRBD1. The ends lost 3 bases at V and 7 bases at J; junction bases unmatched: 12. The germline V gene has CDR1 ENHRY and CDR2 SYGVKD. The CDR3 totals 16 residues.

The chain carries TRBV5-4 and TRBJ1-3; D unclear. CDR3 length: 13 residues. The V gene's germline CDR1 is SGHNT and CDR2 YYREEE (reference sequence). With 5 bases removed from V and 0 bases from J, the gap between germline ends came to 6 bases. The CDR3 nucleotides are TGTGCCAGCAGAAACAGCTCTGGAAACACCATATATTTT. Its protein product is CASRNSSGNTIYF.

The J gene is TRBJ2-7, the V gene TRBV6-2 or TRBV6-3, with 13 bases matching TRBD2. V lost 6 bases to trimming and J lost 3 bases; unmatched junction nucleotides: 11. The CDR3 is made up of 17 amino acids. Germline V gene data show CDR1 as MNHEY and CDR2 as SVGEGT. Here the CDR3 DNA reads TGTGCCAGCAGCACAACCTGGACTAGCGGGAGAGTCTACGAGCAGTACTTC. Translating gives CASSTTWTSGRVYEQYF.

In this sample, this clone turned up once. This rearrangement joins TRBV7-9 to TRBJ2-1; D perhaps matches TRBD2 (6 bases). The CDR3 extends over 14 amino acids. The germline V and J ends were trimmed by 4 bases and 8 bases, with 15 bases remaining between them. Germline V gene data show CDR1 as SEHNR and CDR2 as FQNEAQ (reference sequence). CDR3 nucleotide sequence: TGTGCCAGCAGCTCCGGGGGTGGACAACATGAGCAGTTCTTC. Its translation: CASSSGGGQHEQFF.

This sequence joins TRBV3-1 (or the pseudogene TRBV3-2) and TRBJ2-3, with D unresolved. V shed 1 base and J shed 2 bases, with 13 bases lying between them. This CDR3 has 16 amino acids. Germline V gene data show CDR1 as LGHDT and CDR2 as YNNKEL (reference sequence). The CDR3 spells CASSQVLETYTDTQYF. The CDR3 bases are TGTGCCAGCAGCCAAGTTTTGGAAACTTACACAGATACGCAGTATTTT.

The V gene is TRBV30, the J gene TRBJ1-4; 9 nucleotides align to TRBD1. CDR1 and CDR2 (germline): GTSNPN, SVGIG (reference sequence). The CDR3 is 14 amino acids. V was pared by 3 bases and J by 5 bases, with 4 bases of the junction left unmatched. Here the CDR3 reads CAWREQGANEKLFF. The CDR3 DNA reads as TGTGCCTGGAGGGAACAGGGGGCGAATGAAAAACTGTTTTTT.

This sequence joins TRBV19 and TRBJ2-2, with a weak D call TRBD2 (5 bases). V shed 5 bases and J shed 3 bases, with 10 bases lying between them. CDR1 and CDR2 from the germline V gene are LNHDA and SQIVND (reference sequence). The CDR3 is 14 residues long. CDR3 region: CASSPWGDTGELFF. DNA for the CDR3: TGTGCCAGTAGTCCCTGGGGAGACACCGGGGAGCTGTTTTTT.

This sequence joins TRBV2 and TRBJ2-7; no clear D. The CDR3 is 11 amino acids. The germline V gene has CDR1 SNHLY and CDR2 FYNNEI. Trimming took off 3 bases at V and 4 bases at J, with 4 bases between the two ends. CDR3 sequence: CASSDDYEQYF. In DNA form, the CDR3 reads TGTGCCAGCAGTGATGATTACGAGCAGTACTTC.

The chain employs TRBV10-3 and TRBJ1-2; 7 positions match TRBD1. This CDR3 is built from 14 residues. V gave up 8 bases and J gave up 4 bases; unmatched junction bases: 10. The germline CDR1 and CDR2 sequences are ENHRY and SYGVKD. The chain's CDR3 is CAIRGRGSGYGYTF. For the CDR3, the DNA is TGTGCCATCCGCGGCAGGGGGAGCGGCTATGGCTACACCTTC.

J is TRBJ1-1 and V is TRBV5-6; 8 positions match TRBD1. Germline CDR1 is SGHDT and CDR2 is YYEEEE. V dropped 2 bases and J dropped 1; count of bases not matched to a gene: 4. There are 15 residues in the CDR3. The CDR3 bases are TGTGCCAGCAGCTTACTCACAGGGGGGAACACTGAAGCTTTCTTT. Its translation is CASSLLTGGNTEAFF.

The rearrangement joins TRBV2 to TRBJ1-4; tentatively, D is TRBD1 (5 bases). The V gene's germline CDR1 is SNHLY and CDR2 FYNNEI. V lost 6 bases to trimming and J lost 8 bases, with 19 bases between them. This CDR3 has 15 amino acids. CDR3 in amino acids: CASSRADSKGEKLFF. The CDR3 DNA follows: TGTGCCAGCAGCAGGGCCGACAGTAAAGGAGAAAAACTGTTTTTT. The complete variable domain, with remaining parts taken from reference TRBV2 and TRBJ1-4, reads EPEVTQTPSHQVTQMGQEVILRCVPISNHLYFYWYRQILGQKVEFLVSFYNNEISEKSEIFDDQFSVERPDGSNFTLKIRSTKLEDSAMYFCASSRADSKGEKLFFGSGTQLSVL.

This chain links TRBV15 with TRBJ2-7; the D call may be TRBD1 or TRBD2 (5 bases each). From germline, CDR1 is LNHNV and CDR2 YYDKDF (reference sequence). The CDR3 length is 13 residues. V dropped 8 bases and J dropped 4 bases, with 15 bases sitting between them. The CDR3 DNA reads TGTGCCACCGGGCCCCAGGGCGGGTACGAGCAGTACTTC. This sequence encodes CATGPQGGYEQYF.

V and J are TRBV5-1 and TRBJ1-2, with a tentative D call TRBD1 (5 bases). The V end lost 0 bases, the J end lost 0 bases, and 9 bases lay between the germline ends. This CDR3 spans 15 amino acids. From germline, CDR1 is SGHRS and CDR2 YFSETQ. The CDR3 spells CASSLDGHSNYGYTF. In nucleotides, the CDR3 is TGCGCCAGCAGCTTGGATGGACATTCTAACTATGGCTACACCTTC. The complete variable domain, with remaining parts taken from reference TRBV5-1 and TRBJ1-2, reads KAGVTQTPRYLIKTRGQQVTLSCSPISGHRSVSWYQQTPGQGLQFLFEYFSETQRNKGNFPGRFSGRQFSNSRSEMNVSTLELGDSALYLCASSLDGHSNYGYTFGSGTRLTVV.

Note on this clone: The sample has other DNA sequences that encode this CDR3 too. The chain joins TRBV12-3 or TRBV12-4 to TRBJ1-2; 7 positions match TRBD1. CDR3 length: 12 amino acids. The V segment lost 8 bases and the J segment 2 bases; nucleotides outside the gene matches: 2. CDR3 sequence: CASSTGNYGYTF. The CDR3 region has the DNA TGTGCCAGCTCGACAGGGAACTATGGCTACACCTTC.